This T cell receptor beta chain was identified during a study of blood T cell repertoires in COVID-19. At the level of the study: Sites across the United States, Italy and Spain contributed samples from acute and convalescent COVID-19. PBMCs, B-cell-depleted T cells, or T cells provided the cDNA or gDNA that made up the material.

V shed 4 bases and J 7 bases; nucleotides not matched to a gene: 11. The CDR3 spans 15 residues. CDR1 is SGHDT and CDR2 is YYEEEE in the germline V gene. Original processing methods: The assay estimated nucleated cells by amplifying reference gene primers. The repertoire was sequenced with immunoSEQ multiplex PCR; TCRdb's copy has only in-frame clones and lacks some. V and J calls and clone size come straight from that table; D and trimming were deduced from the DNA. The sample includes over 200,000 clones, around nine tenths of them seen just once. The rearrangement links TRBV5-6 to TRBJ2-7; the match to TRBD1 covers 10 bases. The TCR sequence derives from a woman in her late teens or twenties who had recovered from COVID-19. Sequencing was performed on peripheral blood. The CDR3 DNA is TGTGCCAGCAGCGAGAAAGGGACAGGGGTAGTAGAGCAGTACTTC. It translates to CASSEKGTGVVEQYF. The full variable domain, in which reference TRBV5-6 and TRBJ2-7 provide the parts outside the CDR3, is DAGVTQSPTHLIKTRGQQVTLRCSPKSGHDTVSWYQQALGQGPQFIFQYYEEEERQRGNFPDRFSGHQFPNYSSELNVNALLLGDSALYLCASSEKGTGVVEQYFGPGTRLTVT.